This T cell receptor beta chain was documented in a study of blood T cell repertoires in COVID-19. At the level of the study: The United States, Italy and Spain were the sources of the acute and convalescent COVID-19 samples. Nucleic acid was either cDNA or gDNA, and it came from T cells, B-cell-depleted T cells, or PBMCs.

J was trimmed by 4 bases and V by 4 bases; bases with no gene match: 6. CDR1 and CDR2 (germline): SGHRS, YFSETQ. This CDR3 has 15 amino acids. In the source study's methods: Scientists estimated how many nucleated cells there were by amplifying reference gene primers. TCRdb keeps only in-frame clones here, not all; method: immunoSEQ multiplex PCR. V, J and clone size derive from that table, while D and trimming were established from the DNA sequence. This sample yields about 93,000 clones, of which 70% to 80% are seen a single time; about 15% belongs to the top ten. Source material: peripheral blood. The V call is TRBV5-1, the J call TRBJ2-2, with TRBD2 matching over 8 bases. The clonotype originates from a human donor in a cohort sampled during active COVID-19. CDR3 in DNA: TGCGCCAGCAGCACCTCCGGGACTAGCACCGGGGAGCTGTTTTTT. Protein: CASSTSGTSTGELFF.